This T cell receptor (beta chain) originates from a study of T cell responses to AZD1222 COVID-19 vaccine. Measured with immunoSEQ multiplex PCR; TCRdb has only the in-frame clones, and not every one. The sample includes 70,000 or so clones, roughly 87% of them seen just once. Trimming stripped 0 bases from V and 0 bases from J, with 13 bases between. The CDR3 loop spans 17 amino acids. The V gene's germline CDR1 is SGDLS and CDR2 YYNGEE. Note on this clone: Its specificity is not known.

Study-wide findings and caveats: Just a handful of AZD1222 recipients were seropositive at baseline. Close to half of spike-specific TCRs reportedly recognize unmutated variant regions. There were repertoire samples only from the period after the peak T cell response. White British ancestry dominated among donors, who included more females, and clonal diversity was possibly underestimated.

The source is an adult in good health. The sample here was peripheral blood, taken on day 0 of AZD1222 vaccination. The rearrangement joins TRBV9 to TRBJ1-3; D ambiguous. The CDR3, as DNA: TGTGCCAGCAGCGTAGGGGGTGAAACCCTCTCTGGAAACACCATATATTTT. Its translation: CASSVGGETLSGNTIYF.